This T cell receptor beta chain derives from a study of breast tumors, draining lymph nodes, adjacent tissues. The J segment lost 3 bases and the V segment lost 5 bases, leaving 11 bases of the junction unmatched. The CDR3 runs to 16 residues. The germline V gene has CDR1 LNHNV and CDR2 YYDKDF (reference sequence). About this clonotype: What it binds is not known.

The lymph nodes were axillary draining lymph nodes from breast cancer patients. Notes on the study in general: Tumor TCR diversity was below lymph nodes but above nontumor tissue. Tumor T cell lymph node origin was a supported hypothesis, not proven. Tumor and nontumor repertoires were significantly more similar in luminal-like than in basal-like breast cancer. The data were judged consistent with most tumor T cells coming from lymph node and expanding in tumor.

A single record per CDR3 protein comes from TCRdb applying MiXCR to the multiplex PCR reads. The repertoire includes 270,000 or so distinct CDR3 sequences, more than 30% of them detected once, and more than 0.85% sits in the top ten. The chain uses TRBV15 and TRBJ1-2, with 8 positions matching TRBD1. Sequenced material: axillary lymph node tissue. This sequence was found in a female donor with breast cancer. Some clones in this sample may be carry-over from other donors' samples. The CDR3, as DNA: TGTGCCACCAGCCCTGCGACAGGGGACCCTTACTATGGCTACACCTTC. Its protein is CATSPATGDPYYGYTF.